The next 10 T cell receptor beta chains were all read from a single sample in a study. TCRdb reprocessed the RT-PCR reads with MiXCR, giving one entry per CDR3 protein. The table records approximately 720,000 distinct CDR3 sequences, around 14% of them present only once. The sequenced sample consisted of memory CD4+ T cells from blood. The receptors were sampled from a female donor in good health, serving as a healthy control.

The rearrangement joins TRBV4-3 to TRBJ2-5; D unresolved. V shed 0 bases and J shed 1 base, with 3 bases lying between them. The CDR3 is 13 residues long. CDR1 and CDR2 (germline): LGHNA, YSLEER. CDR3 in amino acids: CASSQDVQETQYF. CDR3 DNA sequence: TGCGCCAGCAGCCAAGATGTCCAAGAGACCCAGTACTTC.

This clonotype was seen repeatedly, ten times or more. The gene calls are TRBV10-3 and TRBJ1-2; 8 bases match TRBD1. The CDR3 has 16 amino acids. Germline V CDR1 and CDR2: ENHRY, SYGVKD. Trimming at V came to 10 bases and at J to 3 bases, leaving 16 bases not matched to a gene. CDR3 bases: TGTGCCACTCACTCCTTAACGACAGGGGATGACTATGGCTACACCTTC. Amino acid sequence: CATHSLTTGDDYGYTF.

This clonotype has more than one count but fewer than ten. This may arise from a read error, as a much more abundant clone is one base away. The J gene is TRBJ1-2, the V gene TRBV6-2 or TRBV6-3, with TRBD1 matching over 8 bases. Germline V gene sequence: CDR1 MNHEY, CDR2 SVGEGT. This CDR3 has 11 residues. J gave up 4 bases and V 8 bases, and 0 bases lay outside the gene matches. The CDR3, as DNA: TGTGCCAGCGGGACAGGCTATGGCTACACCTTC. This sequence encodes CASGTGYGYTF.

This clonotype showed up many times. The J gene is TRBJ2-7, the V gene TRBV20-1; no clear D. The CDR3 has 12 residues. Germline CDR1 and CDR2: DFQATT and SNEGSKA (reference sequence). The V and J ends lost 1 base and 3 bases respectively, with 7 bases between them. The CDR3 DNA follows: TGCAGTGCTAGAGTTTCTTTCTACGAGCAGTACTTC. Translating it yields CSARVSFYEQYF.

The rearrangement links TRBV3-1 to TRBJ2-3; 10 nucleotides match TRBD2. Germline lookup yields CDR1 LGHDT and CDR2 YNNKEL (reference sequence). The CDR3 loop spans 15 amino acids. The trim removed 6 bases at V and 1 base at J, leaving 4 bases unmatched. CDR3 in DNA: TGTGCCAGCAGGGCGACTAGCGGGCGCACAGATACGCAGTATTTT. Residues: CASRATSGRTDTQYF.

This chain joins TRBV10-3 and TRBJ2-2, with D tentatively TRBD1 or TRBD2 (5 bases each). Germline loops: CDR1 ENHRY, CDR2 SYGVKD. This CDR3 comprises 15 residues. The V and J ends lost 6 bases and 1 base respectively, with 12 bases between them. In nucleotides, the CDR3 is TGTGCCATCAGCCCCGGGACCGTGAACACCGGGGAGCTGTTTTTT. Protein: CAISPGTVNTGELFF.

This chain connects TRBV11-3 to TRBJ2-1, with TRBD1 matching over 9 bases. V lost 4 bases and J lost 8; bases outside the gene matches: 3. Per germline, CDR1 SGHNT and CDR2 YENEEA. There are 13 residues in the CDR3. The DNA for the CDR3 is TGTGCCAGCAGCTCTTGGGACAGGGATGAGCAGTTCTTC. It specifies CASSSWDRDEQFF.

This clonotype appeared many times. V usage is TRBV27 and J usage is TRBJ2-7; D may be TRBD1 (6 bases). The V end was cut by 5 bases, the J end by 5 bases, with 16 bases between. The CDR3 is 14 residues long. From germline, CDR1 is MNHEY and CDR2 SMNVEV (reference sequence). The CDR3 spells CASSRRQEGHEQYF. The CDR3 DNA sequence: TGTGCCAGCAGTCGTCGACAGGAAGGCCACGAGCAGTACTTC.

This clonotype has only a few counts. The rearrangement uses TRBV7-9 and TRBJ2-1, with TRBD2 as a possible D gene (6 bases). The CDR3 contains 17 residues. V lost 5 bases and J 1 base, leaving 18 bases between the germline ends. Germline CDR1 reads SEHNR; CDR2 reads FQNEAQ (reference sequence). The CDR3 protein is CASSHSAVGGSYNEQFF. For the CDR3, the DNA is TGTGCCAGCAGCCATAGTGCAGTCGGGGGTTCCTACAATGAGCAGTTCTTC.

In its sample, this clonotype was seen a few times. This chain links TRBV5-4 with TRBJ2-5; 10 bases map to TRBD2. This CDR3 contains 17 residues. Germline values: CDR1 SGHNT, CDR2 YYREEE (reference sequence). V lost 0 bases, J lost 5 bases, and 10 bases stayed unmatched. The CDR3 region is CASSLAIAAGGPETQYF. Here the CDR3 DNA reads TGTGCCAGCAGCTTGGCCATAGCAGCGGGAGGGCCCGAGACCCAGTACTTC.